These 24 T cell receptor beta chains were sequenced from one sample in a study of blood T cell repertoires in COVID-19. The assay was immunoSEQ multiplex PCR, and TCRdb's table has in-frame clones only and misses some. The sample consists of 410,000 or so clones, about 89% of them appearing once. The sequenced material came from peripheral blood. These receptors were taken from a middle-aged woman with COVID-19, enrolled during active disease.

The chain links TRBV6-5 to TRBJ1-5; 7 bases map to TRBD1. This CDR3 contains 15 residues. The V gene end was trimmed by 4 bases and the J gene end by 13 bases; junction bases not matched to a gene: 16. Germline CDR1 and CDR2: MNHEY and SVGAGI. CDR3 loop: CASSSQGHLSVRQHF. The CDR3 DNA follows: TGTGCCAGCAGTTCACAGGGGCACCTATCAGTTCGACAGCATTTT.

The gene calls are TRBV28 and TRBJ1-1; D not certain. The ends were cut back, 1 base at V and 9 bases at J, with 15 bases in the middle. The CDR3 sequence is 14 residues long. CDR1 is MDHEN and CDR2 is SYDVKM in the germline V gene. The CDR3 spells CASSLFPSEGKAFF. The CDR3 region has the DNA TGTGCCAGCAGTTTATTCCCCTCGGAGGGCAAAGCTTTCTTT.

The chain uses TRBV27 and TRBJ1-6; D possibly corresponds to TRBD1 (6 bases). The V and J ends lost 4 bases and 6 bases respectively, with 10 bases between them. This CDR3 is built from 14 residues. From germline, CDR1 is MNHEY and CDR2 SMNVEV (reference sequence). CDR3 sequence (DNA): TGTGCCAGCAGTTCTGGACAGACTAATTCACCCCTCCACTTT. Translation gives CASSSGQTNSPLHF.

This rearrangement joins TRBV9 to TRBJ1-4; tentative D call: TRBD1 (6 bases). Trimming removed 1 base at V and 3 bases at J, with 13 bases between. Germline V CDR1 and CDR2: SGDLS, YYNGEE. This CDR3 spans 16 amino acids. CDR3 bases: TGTGCCAGCAGCGTAAGGTGGACAGATCCTAATGAAAAACTGTTTTTT. Its protein is CASSVRWTDPNEKLFF.

This clone was observed a single time. The genes are TRBV5-1 and TRBJ2-1; maybe TRBD2 (6 bases). The CDR3 runs 16 residues. Deletions cut 0 bases from V and 0 bases from J, with 10 bases between. Germline CDR1 and CDR2: SGHRS and YFSETQ. The DNA for the CDR3 is TGCGCCAGCAGCTTGGTCGGGGGTCGCTCCTACAATGAGCAGTTCTTC. This codes for CASSLVGGRSYNEQFF.

This clone was detected a few times. The chain is built from TRBV19 and TRBJ1-2, with 8 bases that match TRBD1. This CDR3 comprises 13 residues. Germline CDR1 and CDR2: LNHDA and SQIVND (reference sequence). The trim removed 3 bases at V and 6 bases at J, leaving 3 bases unmatched. The CDR3 DNA sequence: TGTGCCAGTAGTATCCAGGGGGCGAATGGCTACACCTTC. Its protein is CASSIQGANGYTF.

This sequence joins TRBV15 and TRBJ2-7; no clear D gene. Per germline, CDR1 LNHNV and CDR2 YYDKDF (reference sequence). The CDR3 is made up of 13 amino acids. Trimming took off 1 base at V and 0 bases at J, with 4 bases between the two ends. The CDR3 DNA sequence: TGTGCCACCAGCAGAGGCAGCTCCTACGAGCAGTACTTC. As protein: CATSRGSSYEQYF.

To note about this clone: Within the sample, other DNA sequences also encode this same CDR3. The chain employs TRBV28 and TRBJ2-3; D possibly corresponds to TRBD1 (5 bases). CDR3 length equals 14 residues. The V gene lost 3 bases and the J gene lost 0 bases, with 7 bases spanning the gap. The germline gives CDR1 MDHEN, CDR2 SYDVKM. The CDR3 region is CASSLTVSTDTQYF. The DNA for the CDR3 is TGTGCCAGCAGTTTGACAGTCAGCACAGATACGCAGTATTTT.

The rearrangement uses TRBV19 and TRBJ1-5, with a tentative D call TRBD1 (6 bases). From germline, CDR1 is LNHDA and CDR2 SQIVND (reference sequence). V dropped 9 bases and J dropped 0 bases, with 15 bases sitting between them. This CDR3 is built from 15 residues. Here the CDR3 reads CARIRTDYSNQPQHF. The DNA of the CDR3 is TGTGCCAGGATAAGGACAGATTATAGCAATCAGCCCCAGCATTTT.

The V gene is TRBV19, the J gene TRBJ2-1; 12 nucleotides agree with TRBD2. Germline V gene data show CDR1 as LNHDA and CDR2 as SQIVND (reference sequence). This CDR3 spans 15 amino acids. Trimming at V came to 4 bases and at J to 12 bases, leaving 10 bases not matched to a gene. The CDR3, as DNA: TGTGCCAGTAGTACCGCTAGCGGGAGGGCCGGGGTGCAGTTCTTC. It translates to CASSTASGRAGVQFF.

This chain uses TRBV7-9 with TRBJ2-7; 7 nucleotides line up with TRBD1. CDR1 and CDR2 (germline): SEHNR, FQNEAQ (reference sequence). The length of the CDR3 is 17 residues. With V trimmed by 0 bases and J by 7 bases, 15 bases remained unmatched. The CDR3 DNA reads as TGTGCCAGCAGCTTAGCCCGGCTGGGACAGTCCGTACGGGAGCAGTACTTC. Its translation is CASSLARLGQSVREQYF.

This clone was detected once. The chain combines TRBV2 with TRBJ1-2; a possible D gene is TRBD1 (6 bases). The germline V and J ends were trimmed by 1 base and 5 bases, with 14 bases remaining between them. CDR1 SNHLY and CDR2 FYNNEI come from the germline V gene. This CDR3 is built from 15 residues. The CDR3 DNA is TGTGCCAGCAGTGAAGGGCCGGGCAGGGGATATGGCTACACCTTC. This sequence encodes CASSEGPGRGYGYTF.

In its sample, this clone was seen once. The genes are TRBV6-5 and TRBJ1-6, with D uncertain. This CDR3 region has 15 residues. V shed 0 bases and J shed 7 bases, with 10 bases lying between them. Germline V lookup: CDR1 MNHEY, CDR2 SVGAGI. The CDR3 coding sequence is TGTGCCAGCAGTTACTCGAACGGGTTAAATTCACCCCTCCACTTT. Residues: CASSYSNGLNSPLHF.

The chain links TRBV30 to TRBJ2-4; 11 bases line up with TRBD2. Germline CDR1 reads GTSNPN; CDR2 reads SVGIG (reference sequence). The J segment lost 0 bases and the V segment lost 3 bases, leaving 1 base of the junction unmatched. This CDR3 spans 15 amino acids. This CDR3 reads CAWRLAGEAKNIQYF. CDR3 sequence (DNA): TGTGCCTGGAGACTAGCGGGAGAAGCCAAAAACATTCAGTACTTC.

This sequence joins TRBV12-3 or TRBV12-4 and TRBJ1-1, with a weak D call TRBD1 (5 bases). V lost 6 bases and J 4 bases, leaving 12 bases between the germline ends. The CDR3 runs 13 residues. The CDR3 loop is CASRLSGVTEAFF. In DNA, the CDR3 is TGTGCCAGCAGACTGTCGGGGGTCACTGAAGCTTTCTTT.

The gene calls are TRBV9 and TRBJ2-3; 13 bases line up with TRBD2. Germline V gene lookup returns CDR1 SGDLS and CDR2 YYNGEE. The CDR3 is 16 residues long. V shed 4 bases, J shed 4 bases, and the junction held 6 bases outside the gene matches. CDR3 sequence reads: CASSWTSGSGADTQYF. For the CDR3, the DNA is TGTGCCAGCAGCTGGACTAGCGGGAGTGGGGCAGATACGCAGTATTTT.

The chain joins TRBV11-2 to TRBJ2-5, with TRBD1 matching over 9 bases. The CDR3 length is 17 residues. The J segment lost 4 bases and the V segment lost 5 bases, leaving 14 bases of the junction unmatched. Germline V gene lookup returns CDR1 SGHAT and CDR2 FQNNGV. In DNA, the CDR3 is TGTGCCAGCAGCCTAACGACCGGGACAGGGCTCCGAGAGACCCAGTACTTC. Translating it yields CASSLTTGTGLRETQYF. The full variable domain, in which reference TRBV11-2 and TRBJ2-5 provide the parts outside the CDR3, is EAGVAQSPRYKIIEKRQSVAFWCNPISGHATLYWYQQILGQGPKLLIQFQNNGVVDDSQLPKDRFSAERLKGVDSTLKIQPAKLEDSAVYLCASSLTTGTGLRETQYFGPGTRLLVL.

This clone has just one count. The rearrangement links TRBV7-2 to TRBJ2-7; maybe TRBD1 (6 bases). The V end was cut by 3 bases, the J end by 2 bases, with 14 bases between. Germline loops: CDR1 SGHTA, CDR2 FQGNSA. The CDR3 has 15 amino acids. CDR3 nucleotides: TGTGCCAGCAGCTTTGGACAGTACAGCCCCTACGAGCAGTACTTC. This codes for CASSFGQYSPYEQYF.

The chain is built from TRBV6-5 and TRBJ1-1; 8 nucleotides agree with TRBD1. The CDR3 has 16 amino acids. Germline trimming cut 2 bases from V and 5 bases from J; bases unmatched to any gene: 10. CDR1 is MNHEY and CDR2 is SVGAGI in the germline V gene. CDR3 sequence reads: CASSYDPGQGETEAFF. In DNA, the CDR3 is TGTGCCAGCAGTTACGATCCCGGACAGGGAGAAACTGAAGCTTTCTTT.

The gene calls are TRBV19 and TRBJ2-7; D perhaps matches TRBD1 (7 bases). Looked up from germline, CDR1 is LNHDA and CDR2 is SQIVND (reference sequence). With 8 bases removed from V and 5 bases from J, the gap between germline ends came to 22 bases. CDR3 size: 15 residues. Written as DNA, the CDR3 is TGTGCCAGTGACAAAGGAGGGGGCGCGGTCCACGAGCAGTACTTC. Its translation is CASDKGGGAVHEQYF.

The chain combines TRBV27 with TRBJ1-5; D is unclear. The germline V gene has CDR1 MNHEY and CDR2 SMNVEV (reference sequence). Trimming shortened V by 2 bases and J by 2 bases, and 10 bases separated the two germline ends. This CDR3 contains 15 residues. The CDR3: CASSLRGIRNQPQHF. CDR3 nucleotide sequence: TGTGCCAGCAGTTTACGAGGAATTCGCAATCAGCCCCAGCATTTT.

V is TRBV4-3 and J is TRBJ1-1, with TRBD1 matching over 8 bases. J gave up 5 bases and V 4 bases, and 6 bases lay outside the gene matches. There are 14 residues in the CDR3. Germline V lookup: CDR1 LGHNA, CDR2 YSLEER. DNA of the CDR3: TGCGCCAGCAGCCCGCCGGACAGGGTGACTGAAGCTTTCTTT. Protein sequence: CASSPPDRVTEAFF.

The count of this clone is one. V usage is TRBV7-8 and J usage is TRBJ1-2; 9 bases map to TRBD1. Germline V gene lookup returns CDR1 SGHVS and CDR2 FQNEAQ. V trimming: 4 bases; J trimming: 0 bases; junction bases outside the gene matches: 9. The CDR3 covers 17 residues. This CDR3 is CASSSPKGTGTNYGYTF. The CDR3 region has the DNA TGTGCCAGCAGCTCACCGAAAGGGACAGGGACTAACTATGGCTACACCTTC.

The chain carries TRBV29-1 and TRBJ1-1; 9 bases match TRBD1. V was pared by 7 bases and J by 4 bases, with 10 bases of the junction left unmatched. CDR3 length equals 14 residues. The germline V gene encodes CDR1 SQVTM and CDR2 ANQGSEA. The CDR3 spells CSARDRDVGTEAFF. The CDR3 region has the DNA TGCAGCGCCAGGGACAGGGATGTAGGCACTGAAGCTTTCTTT.